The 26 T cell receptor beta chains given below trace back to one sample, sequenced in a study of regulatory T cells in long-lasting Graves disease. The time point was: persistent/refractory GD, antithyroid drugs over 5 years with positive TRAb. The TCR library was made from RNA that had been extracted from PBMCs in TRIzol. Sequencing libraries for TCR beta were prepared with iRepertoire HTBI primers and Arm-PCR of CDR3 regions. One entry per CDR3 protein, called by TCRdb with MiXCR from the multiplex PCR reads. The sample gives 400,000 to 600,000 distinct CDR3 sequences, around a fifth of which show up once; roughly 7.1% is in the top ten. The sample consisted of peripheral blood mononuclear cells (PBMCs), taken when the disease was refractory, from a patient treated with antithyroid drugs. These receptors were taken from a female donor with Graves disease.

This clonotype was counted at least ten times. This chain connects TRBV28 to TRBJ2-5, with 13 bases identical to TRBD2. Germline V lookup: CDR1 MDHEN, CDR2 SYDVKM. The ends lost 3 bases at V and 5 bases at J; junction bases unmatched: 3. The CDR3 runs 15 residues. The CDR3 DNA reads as TGTGCCAGCAGTTTGGCACTAGCGGGGGGGGAGACCCAGTACTTC. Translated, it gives CASSLALAGGETQYF. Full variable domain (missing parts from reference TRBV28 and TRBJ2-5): DVKVTQSSRYLVKRTGEKVFLECVQDMDHENMFWYRQDPGLGLRLIYFSYDVKMKEKGDIPEGYSVSREKKERFSLILESASTNQTSMYLCASSLALAGGETQYFGPGTRLLVL.

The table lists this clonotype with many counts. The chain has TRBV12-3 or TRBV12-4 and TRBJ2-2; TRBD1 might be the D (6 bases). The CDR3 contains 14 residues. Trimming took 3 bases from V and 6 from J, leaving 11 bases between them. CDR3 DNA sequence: TGTGCCAGCAGTTTGCGACAGGCTGCCGGGGAGCTGTTTTTT. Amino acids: CASSLRQAAGELFF.

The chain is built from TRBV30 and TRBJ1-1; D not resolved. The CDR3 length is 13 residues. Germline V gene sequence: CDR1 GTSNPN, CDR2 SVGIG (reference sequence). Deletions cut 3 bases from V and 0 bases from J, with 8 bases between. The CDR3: CAWRPTLNTEAFF. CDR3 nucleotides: TGTGCCTGGAGGCCCACCTTGAACACTGAAGCTTTCTTT.

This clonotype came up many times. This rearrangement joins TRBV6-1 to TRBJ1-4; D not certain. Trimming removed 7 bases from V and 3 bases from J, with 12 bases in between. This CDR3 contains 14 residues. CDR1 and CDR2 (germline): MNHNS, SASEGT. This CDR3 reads CASMFGGSNEKLFF. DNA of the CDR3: TGTGCCAGCATGTTTGGAGGGTCTAATGAAAAACTGTTTTTT.

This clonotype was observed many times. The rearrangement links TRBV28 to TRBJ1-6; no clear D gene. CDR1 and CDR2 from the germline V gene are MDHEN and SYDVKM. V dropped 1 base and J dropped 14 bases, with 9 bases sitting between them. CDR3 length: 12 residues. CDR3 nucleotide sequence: TGTGCCAGCAGTTTATTTTTGGAGGCCCTCCACTTT. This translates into CASSLFLEALHF.

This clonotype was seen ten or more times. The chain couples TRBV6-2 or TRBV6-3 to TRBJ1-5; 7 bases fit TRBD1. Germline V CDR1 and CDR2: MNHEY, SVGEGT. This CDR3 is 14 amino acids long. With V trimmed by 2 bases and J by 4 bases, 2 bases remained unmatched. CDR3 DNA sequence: TGTGCCAGCAGTTACAGACAGGGAAATCAGCCCCAGCATTTT. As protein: CASSYRQGNQPQHF.

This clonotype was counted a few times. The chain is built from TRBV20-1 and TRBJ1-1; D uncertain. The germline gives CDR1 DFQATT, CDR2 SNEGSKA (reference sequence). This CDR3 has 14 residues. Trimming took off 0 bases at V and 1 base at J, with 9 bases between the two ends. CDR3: CSARDLRANTEAFF. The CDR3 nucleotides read TGCAGTGCTAGAGATCTACGCGCGAACACTGAAGCTTTCTTT.

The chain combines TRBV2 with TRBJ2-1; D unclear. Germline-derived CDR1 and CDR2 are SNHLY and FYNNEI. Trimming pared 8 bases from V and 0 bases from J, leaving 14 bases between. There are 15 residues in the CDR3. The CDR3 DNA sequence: TGTGCCAGCCTAAAAGCCATAGGCTCCTACAATGAGCAGTTCTTC. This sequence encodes CASLKAIGSYNEQFF.

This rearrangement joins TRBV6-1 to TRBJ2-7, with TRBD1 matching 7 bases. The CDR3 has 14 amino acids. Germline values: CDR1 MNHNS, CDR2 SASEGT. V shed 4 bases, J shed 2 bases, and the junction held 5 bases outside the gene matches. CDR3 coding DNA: TGTGCCAGCAGTGGGGACAGAAGAGCCTACGAGCAGTACTTC. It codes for CASSGDRRAYEQYF.

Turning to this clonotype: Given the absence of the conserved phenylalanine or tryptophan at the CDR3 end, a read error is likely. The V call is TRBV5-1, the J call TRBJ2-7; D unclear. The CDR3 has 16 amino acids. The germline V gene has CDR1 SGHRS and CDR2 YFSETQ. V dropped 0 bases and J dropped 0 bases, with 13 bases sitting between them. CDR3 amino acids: CASSLEAYFSSYEQYL. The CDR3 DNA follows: TGCGCCAGCAGCTTGGAGGCCTATTTCAGCTCCTACGAGCAGTACCTC.

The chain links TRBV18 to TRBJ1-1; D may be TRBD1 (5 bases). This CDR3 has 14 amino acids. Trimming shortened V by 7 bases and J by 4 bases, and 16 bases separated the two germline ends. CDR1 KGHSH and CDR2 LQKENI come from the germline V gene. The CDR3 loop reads CASYSGFAGTEAFF. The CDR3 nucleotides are TGTGCCAGCTACTCAGGGTTTGCGGGCACTGAAGCTTTCTTT.

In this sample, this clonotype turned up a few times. The CDR3 region is CSVERGQGAREQYF. Written as DNA, the CDR3 is TGCAGCGTTGAAAGAGGACAGGGGGCGAGAGAGCAGTACTTC. The chain employs TRBV29-1 and TRBJ2-7; 11 nucleotides match TRBD1. V lost 2 bases and J lost 7; bases outside the gene matches: 7. The germline gives CDR1 SQVTM, CDR2 ANQGSEA. The CDR3 contains 14 residues.

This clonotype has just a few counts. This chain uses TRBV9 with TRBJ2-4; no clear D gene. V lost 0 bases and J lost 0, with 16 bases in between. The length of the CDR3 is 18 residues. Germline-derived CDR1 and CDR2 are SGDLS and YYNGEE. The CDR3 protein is CASSVGVRVSRAKNIQYF. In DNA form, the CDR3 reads TGTGCCAGCAGCGTAGGGGTCCGTGTCTCCAGAGCCAAAAACATTCAGTACTTC.

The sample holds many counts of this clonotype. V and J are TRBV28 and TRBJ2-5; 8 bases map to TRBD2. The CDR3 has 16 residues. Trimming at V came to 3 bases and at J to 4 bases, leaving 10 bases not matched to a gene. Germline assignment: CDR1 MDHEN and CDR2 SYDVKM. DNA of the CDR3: TGTGCCAGCAGTTTGGAGACAGCGGGGGCCGGAGAGACCCAGTACTTC. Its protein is CASSLETAGAGETQYF.

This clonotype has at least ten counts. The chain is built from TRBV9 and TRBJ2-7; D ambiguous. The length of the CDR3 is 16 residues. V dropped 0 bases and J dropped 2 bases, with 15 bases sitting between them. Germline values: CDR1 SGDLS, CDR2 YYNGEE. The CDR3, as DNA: TGTGCCAGCAGCGTAGCGGAGTCCTCACCACCCTACGAGCAGTACTTC. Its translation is CASSVAESSPPYEQYF.

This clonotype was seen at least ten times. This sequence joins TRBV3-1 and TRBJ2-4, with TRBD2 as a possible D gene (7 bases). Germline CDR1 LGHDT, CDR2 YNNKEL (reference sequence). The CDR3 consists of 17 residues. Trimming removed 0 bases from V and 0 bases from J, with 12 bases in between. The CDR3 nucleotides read TGTGCCAGCAGCCAAGATGGGGGGGCCTTAGCCAAAAACATTCAGTACTTC. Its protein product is CASSQDGGALAKNIQYF.

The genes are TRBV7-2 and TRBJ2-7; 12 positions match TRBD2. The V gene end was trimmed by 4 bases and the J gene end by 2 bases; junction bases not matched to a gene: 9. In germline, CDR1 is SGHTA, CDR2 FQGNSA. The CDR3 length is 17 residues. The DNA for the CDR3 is TGTGCCAGCAGCTACTCCGGGACTAGCGGGTCTGCCTACGAGCAGTACTTC. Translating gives CASSYSGTSGSAYEQYF.

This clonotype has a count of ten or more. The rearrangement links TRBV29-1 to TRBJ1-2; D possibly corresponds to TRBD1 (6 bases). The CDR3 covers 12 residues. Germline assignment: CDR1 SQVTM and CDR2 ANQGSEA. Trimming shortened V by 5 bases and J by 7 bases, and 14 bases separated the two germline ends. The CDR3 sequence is CSVSSGASGYTF. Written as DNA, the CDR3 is TGCAGCGTTTCCTCAGGGGCGTCTGGCTACACCTTC.

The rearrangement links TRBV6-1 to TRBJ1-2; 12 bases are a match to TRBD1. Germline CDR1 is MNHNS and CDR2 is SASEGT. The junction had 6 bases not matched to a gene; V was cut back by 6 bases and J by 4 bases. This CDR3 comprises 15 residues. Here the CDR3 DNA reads TGTGCCAGCAGGGCGGGACAGGGGGCTGGCTATGGCTACACCTTC. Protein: CASRAGQGAGYGYTF.

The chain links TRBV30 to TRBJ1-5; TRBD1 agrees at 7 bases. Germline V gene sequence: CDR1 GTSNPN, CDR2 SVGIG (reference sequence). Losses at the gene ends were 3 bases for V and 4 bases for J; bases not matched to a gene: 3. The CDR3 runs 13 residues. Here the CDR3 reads CAWSLTGNQPQHF. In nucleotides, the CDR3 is TGTGCCTGGAGCTTGACAGGGAATCAGCCCCAGCATTTT.

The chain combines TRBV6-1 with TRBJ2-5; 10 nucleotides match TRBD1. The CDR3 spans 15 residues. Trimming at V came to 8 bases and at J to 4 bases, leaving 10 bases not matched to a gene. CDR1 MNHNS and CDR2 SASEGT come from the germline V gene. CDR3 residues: CASGRQGALIETQYF. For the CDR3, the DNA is TGTGCCAGCGGAAGACAGGGGGCGCTTATAGAGACCCAGTACTTC.

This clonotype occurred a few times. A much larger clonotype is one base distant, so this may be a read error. CDR3 sequence reads: CAGSQVGGEKLFF. The CDR3 nucleotides are TGTGCCGGCAGCCAGGTTGGGGGTGAAAAACTGTTTTTT. The chain couples TRBV7-3 to TRBJ1-4; the D gene is possibly TRBD1 (5 bases). CDR1 and CDR2 from the germline V gene are SGHTA and FQGTGA. This CDR3 contains 13 residues.

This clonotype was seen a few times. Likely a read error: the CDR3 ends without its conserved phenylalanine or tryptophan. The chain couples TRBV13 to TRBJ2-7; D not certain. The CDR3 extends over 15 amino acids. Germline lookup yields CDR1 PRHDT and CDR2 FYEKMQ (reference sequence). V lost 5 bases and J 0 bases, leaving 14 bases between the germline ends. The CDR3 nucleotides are TGTGCCAGCAGCCCCGAAAGGACGGTCTCCTACGAGCAGTACCTC. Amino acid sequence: CASSPERTVSYEQYL.

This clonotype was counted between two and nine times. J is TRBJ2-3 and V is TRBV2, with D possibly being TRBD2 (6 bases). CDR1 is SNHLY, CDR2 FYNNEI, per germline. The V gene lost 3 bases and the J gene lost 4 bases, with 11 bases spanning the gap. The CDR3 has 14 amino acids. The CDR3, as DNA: TGTGCCAGCAGTGATTCTATAGCGGCAGATACGCAGTATTTT. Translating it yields CASSDSIAADTQYF.

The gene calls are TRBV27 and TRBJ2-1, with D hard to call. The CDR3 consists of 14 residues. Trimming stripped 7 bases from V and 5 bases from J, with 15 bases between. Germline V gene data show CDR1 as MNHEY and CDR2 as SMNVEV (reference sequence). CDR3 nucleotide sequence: TGTGCCAGCACACTTTCCCACTACAACAATGAGCAGTTCTTC. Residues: CASTLSHYNNEQFF.

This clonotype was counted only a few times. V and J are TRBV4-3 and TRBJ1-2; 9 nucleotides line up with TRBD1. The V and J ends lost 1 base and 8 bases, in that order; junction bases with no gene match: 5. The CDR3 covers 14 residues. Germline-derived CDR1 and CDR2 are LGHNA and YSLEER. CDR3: CASSQGDRVSGYTF. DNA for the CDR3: TGCGCCAGCAGCCAAGGGGACAGGGTATCGGGCTACACCTTC.